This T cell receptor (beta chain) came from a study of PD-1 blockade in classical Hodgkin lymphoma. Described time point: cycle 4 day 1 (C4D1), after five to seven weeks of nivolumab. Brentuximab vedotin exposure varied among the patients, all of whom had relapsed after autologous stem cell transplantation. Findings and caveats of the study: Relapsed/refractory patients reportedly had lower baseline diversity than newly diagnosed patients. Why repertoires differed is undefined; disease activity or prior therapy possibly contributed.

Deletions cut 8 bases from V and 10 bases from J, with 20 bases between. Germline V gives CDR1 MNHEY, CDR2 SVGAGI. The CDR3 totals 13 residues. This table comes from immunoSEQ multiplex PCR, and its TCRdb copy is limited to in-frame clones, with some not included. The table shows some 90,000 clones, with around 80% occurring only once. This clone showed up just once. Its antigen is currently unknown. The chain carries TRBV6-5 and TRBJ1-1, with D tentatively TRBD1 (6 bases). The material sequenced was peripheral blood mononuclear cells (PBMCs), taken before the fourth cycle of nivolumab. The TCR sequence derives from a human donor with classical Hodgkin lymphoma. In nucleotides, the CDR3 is TGTGCCAGCCGGAACAACAACCTAGGGGGAGCTTTCTTT. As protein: CASRNNNLGGAFF.